This T cell receptor beta chain was found in a study of low-dose radiotherapy and immunotherapy resistance in tumors. Turning to the study itself: The fractionation for Cohort 1 was 0.5 Gy per fraction every 2 weeks, totaling 6.5 Gy. Participants in Cohort 2 were given 1 Gy per fraction every two weeks, for 13 Gy over 26 weeks.

The trim removed 6 bases at V and 10 bases at J, leaving 10 bases unmatched. Per germline, CDR1 MDHEN and CDR2 SYDVKM. The CDR3 totals 15 residues. This clonotype was detected many times. First-strand cDNA used TRAV- and TRBV-specific primers, covering alpha and beta chains. The authors amplified TCRs for about 20 PCR cycles with a constant-region primer and a V-primer adapter. MiXCR, run by TCRdb on the reads, gives a single entry per CDR3 protein. The sample includes about 82,000 distinct CDR3 sequences, about 20% seen only once; the top ten take 5.5% to 6%. The sample's time point: before trial treatment. Treatment combined nivolumab, ipilimumab, aspirin, low-dose cyclophosphamide and low-dose radiotherapy in a dose-escalation trial. Eligible patients had advanced solid tumors lacking tumor-infiltrating lymphocytes.

The rearrangement uses TRBV28 and TRBJ1-6, with TRBD1 identical over 9 bases. The clonotype was recovered from a male donor with prostate cancer. The sample in question was PBMCs, obtained before treatment. The CDR3 region has the DNA TGTGCCAGCAGAGTAGGGGCAACAGGGGGCTCACCCCTCCACTTT. The encoded protein is CASRVGATGGSPLHF.